This T cell receptor (beta chain) was sequenced in a study of long-term antiretroviral therapy in people with HIV. None of the participants with HIV were treated outside the United States. Version v3.0 of the immunoSEQ assay was performed at survey level. Measured with immunoSEQ multiplex PCR; TCRdb has only the in-frame clones, and not every one. The sample carries 42,000 or so clones, 75% to 90% recorded once. Germline V CDR1 and CDR2: MNHEY, SMNVEV (reference sequence). The CDR3 runs to 14 residues. The trim removed 6 bases at V and 2 bases at J, leaving 1 base unmatched. This clonotype originated in a woman aged 45-65 years with HIV. The rearrangement uses TRBV27 and TRBJ1-5; TRBD1 matches 10 bases. Specimen: unsorted PBMCs, collected 3.1 years after starting antiretroviral therapy. The CDR3 DNA reads as TGTGCCAGCAGAGGGACAGGGGGCAATCAGCCCCAGCATTTT. Protein sequence: CASRGTGGNQPQHF.